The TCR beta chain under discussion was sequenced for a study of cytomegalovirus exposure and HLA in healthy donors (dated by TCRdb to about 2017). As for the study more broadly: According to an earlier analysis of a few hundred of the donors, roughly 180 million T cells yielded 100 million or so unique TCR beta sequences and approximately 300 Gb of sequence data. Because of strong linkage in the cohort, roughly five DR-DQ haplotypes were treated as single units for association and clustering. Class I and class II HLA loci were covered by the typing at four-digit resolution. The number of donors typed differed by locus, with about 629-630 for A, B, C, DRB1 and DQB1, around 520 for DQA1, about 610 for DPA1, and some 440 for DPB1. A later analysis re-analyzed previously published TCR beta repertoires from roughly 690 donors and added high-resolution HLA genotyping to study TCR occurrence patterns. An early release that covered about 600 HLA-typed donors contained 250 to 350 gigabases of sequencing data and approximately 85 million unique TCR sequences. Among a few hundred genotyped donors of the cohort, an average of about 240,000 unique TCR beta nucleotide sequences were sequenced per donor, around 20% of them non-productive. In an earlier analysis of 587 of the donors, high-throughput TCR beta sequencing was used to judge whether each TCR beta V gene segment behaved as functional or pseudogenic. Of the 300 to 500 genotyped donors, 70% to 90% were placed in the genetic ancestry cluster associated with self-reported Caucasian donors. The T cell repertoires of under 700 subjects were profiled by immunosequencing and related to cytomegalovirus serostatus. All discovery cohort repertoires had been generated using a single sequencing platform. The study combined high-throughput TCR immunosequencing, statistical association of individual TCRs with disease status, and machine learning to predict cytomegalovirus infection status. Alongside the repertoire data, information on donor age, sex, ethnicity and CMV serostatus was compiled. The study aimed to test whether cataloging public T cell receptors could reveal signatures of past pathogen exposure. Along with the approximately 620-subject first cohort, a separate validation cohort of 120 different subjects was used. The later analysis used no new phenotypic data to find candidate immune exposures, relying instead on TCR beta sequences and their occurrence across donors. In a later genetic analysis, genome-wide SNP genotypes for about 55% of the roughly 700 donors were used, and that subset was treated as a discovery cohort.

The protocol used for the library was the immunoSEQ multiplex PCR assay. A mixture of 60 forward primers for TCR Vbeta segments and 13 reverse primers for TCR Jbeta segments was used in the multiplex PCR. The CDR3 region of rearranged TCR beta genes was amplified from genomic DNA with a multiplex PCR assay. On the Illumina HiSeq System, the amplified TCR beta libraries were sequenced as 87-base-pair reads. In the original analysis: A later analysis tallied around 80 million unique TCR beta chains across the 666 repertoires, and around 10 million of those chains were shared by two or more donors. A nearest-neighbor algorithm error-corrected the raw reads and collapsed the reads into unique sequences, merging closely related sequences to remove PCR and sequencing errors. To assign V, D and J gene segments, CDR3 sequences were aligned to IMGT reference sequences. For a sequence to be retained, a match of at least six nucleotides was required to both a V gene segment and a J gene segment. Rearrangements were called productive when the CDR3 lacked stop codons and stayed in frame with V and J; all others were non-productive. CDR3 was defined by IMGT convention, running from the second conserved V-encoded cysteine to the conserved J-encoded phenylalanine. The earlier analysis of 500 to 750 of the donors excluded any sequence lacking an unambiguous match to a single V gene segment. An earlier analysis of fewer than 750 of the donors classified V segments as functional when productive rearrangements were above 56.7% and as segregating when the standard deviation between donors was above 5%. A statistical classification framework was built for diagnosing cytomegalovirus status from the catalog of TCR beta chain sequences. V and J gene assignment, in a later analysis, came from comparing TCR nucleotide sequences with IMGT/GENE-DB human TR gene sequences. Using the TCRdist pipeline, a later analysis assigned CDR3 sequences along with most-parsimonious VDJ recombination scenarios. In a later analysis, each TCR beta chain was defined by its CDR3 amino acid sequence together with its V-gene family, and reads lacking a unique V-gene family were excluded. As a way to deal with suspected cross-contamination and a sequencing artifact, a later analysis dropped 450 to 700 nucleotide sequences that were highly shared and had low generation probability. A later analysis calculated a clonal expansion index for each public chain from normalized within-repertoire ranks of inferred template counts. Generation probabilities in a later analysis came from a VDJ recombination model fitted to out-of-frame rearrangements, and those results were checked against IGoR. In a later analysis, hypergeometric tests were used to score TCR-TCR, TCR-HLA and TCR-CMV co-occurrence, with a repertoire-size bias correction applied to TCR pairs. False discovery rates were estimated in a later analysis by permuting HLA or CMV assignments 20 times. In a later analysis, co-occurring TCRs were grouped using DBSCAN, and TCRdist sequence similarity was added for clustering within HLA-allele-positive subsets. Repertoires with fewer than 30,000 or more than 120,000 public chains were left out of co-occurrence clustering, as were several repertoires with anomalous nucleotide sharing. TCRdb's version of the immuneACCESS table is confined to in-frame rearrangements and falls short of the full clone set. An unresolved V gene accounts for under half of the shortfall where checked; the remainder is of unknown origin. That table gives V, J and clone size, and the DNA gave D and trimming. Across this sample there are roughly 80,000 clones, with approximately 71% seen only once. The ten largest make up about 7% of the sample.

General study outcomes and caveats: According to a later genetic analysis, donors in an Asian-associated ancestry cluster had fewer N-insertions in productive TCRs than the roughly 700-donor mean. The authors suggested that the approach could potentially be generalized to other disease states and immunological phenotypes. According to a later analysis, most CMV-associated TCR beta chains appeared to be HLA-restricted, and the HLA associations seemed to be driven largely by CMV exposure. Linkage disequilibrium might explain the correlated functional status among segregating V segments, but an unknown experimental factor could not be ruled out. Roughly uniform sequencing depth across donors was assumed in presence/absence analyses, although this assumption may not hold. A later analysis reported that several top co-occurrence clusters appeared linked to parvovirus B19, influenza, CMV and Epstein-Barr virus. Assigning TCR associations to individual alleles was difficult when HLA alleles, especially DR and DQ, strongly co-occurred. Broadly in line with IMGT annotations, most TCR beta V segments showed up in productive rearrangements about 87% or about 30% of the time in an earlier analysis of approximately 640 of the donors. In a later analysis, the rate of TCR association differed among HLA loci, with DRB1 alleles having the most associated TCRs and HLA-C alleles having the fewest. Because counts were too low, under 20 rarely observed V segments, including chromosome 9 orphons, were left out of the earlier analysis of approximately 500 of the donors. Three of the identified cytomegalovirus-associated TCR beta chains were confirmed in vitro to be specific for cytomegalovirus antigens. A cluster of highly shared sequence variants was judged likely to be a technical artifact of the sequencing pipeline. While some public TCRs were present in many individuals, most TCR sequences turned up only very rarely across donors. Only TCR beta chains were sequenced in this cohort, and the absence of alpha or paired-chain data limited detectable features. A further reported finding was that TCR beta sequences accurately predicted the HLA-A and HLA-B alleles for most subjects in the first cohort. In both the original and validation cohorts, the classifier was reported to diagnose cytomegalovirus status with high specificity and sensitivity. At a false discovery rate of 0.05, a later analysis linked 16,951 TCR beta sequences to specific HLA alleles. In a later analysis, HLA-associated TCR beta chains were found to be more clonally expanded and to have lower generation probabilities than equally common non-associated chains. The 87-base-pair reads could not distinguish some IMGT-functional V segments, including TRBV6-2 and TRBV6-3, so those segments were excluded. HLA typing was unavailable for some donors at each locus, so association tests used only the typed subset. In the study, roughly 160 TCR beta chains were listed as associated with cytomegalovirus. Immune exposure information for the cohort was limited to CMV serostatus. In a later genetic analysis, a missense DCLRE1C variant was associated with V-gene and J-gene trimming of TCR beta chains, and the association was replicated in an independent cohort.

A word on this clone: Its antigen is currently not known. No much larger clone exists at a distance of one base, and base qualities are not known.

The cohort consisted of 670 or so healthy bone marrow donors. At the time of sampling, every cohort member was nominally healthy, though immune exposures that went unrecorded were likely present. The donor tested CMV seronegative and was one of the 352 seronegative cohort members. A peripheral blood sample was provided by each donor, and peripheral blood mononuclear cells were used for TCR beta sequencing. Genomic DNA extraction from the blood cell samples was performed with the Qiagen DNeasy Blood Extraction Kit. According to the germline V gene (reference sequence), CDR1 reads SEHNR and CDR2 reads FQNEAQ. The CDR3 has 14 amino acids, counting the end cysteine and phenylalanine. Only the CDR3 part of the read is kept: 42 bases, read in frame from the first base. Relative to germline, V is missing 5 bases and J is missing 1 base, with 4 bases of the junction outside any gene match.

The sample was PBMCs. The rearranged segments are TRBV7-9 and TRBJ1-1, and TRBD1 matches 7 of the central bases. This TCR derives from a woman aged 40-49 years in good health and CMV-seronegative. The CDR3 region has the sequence CASSPRTGNTEAFF. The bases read TGTGCCAGCAGCCCGCGGACAGGGAACACTGAAGCTTTCTTT.